The rows below give T cell receptor beta chains drawn from one sample of a study of monozygotic twins with inflammatory bowel disease. TCRdb re-called the 5' RACE reads and gives one entry per CDR3 protein, without DNA. The sample data list about 300,000 distinct CDR3 sequences. Material: blood. The receptors here all came from a human donor with ulcerative colitis or Crohn's disease, or a healthy co-twin of an affected twin (not recorded which). Each CDR3 is given with its conserved first and last residue. Each record gives: J gene, CDR3 length, V gene, CDR3 protein.

TRBJ2-2 13 TRBV5-1 CASSAQGTGELFF
TRBJ2-7 13 TRBV27 CASSLPGDHEQYF
TRBJ2-1 14 TRBV5-1 CASSWVGAHNEQFF
TRBJ2-5 14 TRBV7-8 CASSSGQEFKTQYF
TRBJ2-5 13 TRBV5-1 CASSLPPEETQYF
TRBJ1-6 14 TRBV12-3/TRBV12-4 CASSLGRTNSPLHF
TRBJ1-3 14 TRBV6-1 CASRRQGAGNTIYF
TRBJ2-3 15 TRBV12-3/TRBV12-4 CASRPLATLTDTQYF
TRBJ2-5 13 TRBV5-6 CASSLGGVYTQYF
TRBJ2-3 16 TRBV9 CASSLRGDSATDTQYF
TRBJ2-1 21 TRBV7-6 CASSLAHRTSGSHRSYNEQFF
TRBJ2-2 15 TRBV4-3 CASSRAGANTGELFF
TRBJ2-3 20 TRBV6-2/TRBV6-3 CASSPPLQGNPGQGTDTQYF
TRBJ1-2 14 TRBV3-1 CASSQAAYNYGYTF
TRBJ2-2 14 TRBV20-1 CSARGFTGSGELFF
TRBJ2-3 15 TRBV18 CASSPGLAGEDTQYF
TRBJ1-1 15 TRBV5-4 CASSRDRPGNTEAFF
TRBJ1-1 14 TRBV3-1 CASSQGIYRTEAFF
TRBJ1-5 14 TRBV2 CASRQGQPNQPQHF
TRBJ2-2 15 TRBV24-1 CATSDPEQASGELFF
TRBJ2-7 15 TRBV6-2/TRBV6-3 CASSYPGTGVYEQYF
TRBJ1-2 14 TRBV9 CASSVTGQGYGYTF
TRBJ2-2 15 TRBV14 CASSQGKTATGELFF
TRBJ2-1 15 TRBV14 CASSQSGLSYNEQFF
TRBJ2-5 12 TRBV29-1 CSVSRNQETQYF
TRBJ1-1 11 TRBV3-1 CASSPGTTAFF
TRBJ1-2 15 TRBV6-5 CASSYSSGVARGYTF
TRBJ2-2 14 TRBV11-2 CASSLDLLAGELIF
TRBJ2-3 16 TRBV11-2 CASSLDQLAVLGTQYF
TRBJ2-7 12 TRBV28 CASSPGMFEQYF
TRBJ2-1 14 TRBV24-1 CATSPSGVYNEQFF
TRBJ1-1 13 TRBV7-9 CASSLQGYAEAFF
TRBJ1-5 15 TRBV30 CAWSVMGSLNQPQHF
TRBJ2-5 12 TRBV6-5 CASWTIQETQYF
TRBJ2-3 16 TRBV4-2 CASSQDYSGSTDTQYF
TRBJ2-7 15 TRBV20-1 CSASISGGRAYEQYF
TRBJ1-5 14 TRBV27 CASSLLGTGQPQHF
TRBJ1-1 15 TRBV9 CASSVDGRPNTEAFF
TRBJ2-7 13 TRBV5-4 CASVSRDVGEQYF
TRBJ2-2 15 TRBV12-3/TRBV12-4 CASSSNSGNTGELFF
TRBJ1-5 15 TRBV6-1 CASKIPGTGRQPQHF
TRBJ1-4 14 TRBV12-3/TRBV12-4 CASSFGHHNEKLFF
TRBJ2-3 14 TRBV20-1 CSASRVLLSDTQYF
TRBJ2-1 16 TRBV5-4 CASSSVAGSDYNEQFF
TRBJ2-1 15 TRBV4-3 CASSRTMGGVGEQFF
TRBJ2-1 17 TRBV21-1 CASSNIGWYSSYNEQFF
TRBJ2-4 13 TRBV20-1 CSASLTGRNIQYF
TRBJ1-6 14 TRBV20-1 CSAREFRNFSPLHF
TRBJ1-1 14 TRBV12-3/TRBV12-4 CASSPAGVSGEAFF
TRBJ2-1 14 TRBV15 CATSRANSYNEQFF
TRBJ2-2 18 TRBV27 CASSPRGAGAFGTGELFF
TRBJ2-3 12 TRBV20-1 CSAREAGATQYF
TRBJ2-1 13 TRBV24-1 CATGEAGPNEQFF
TRBJ2-7 15 TRBV19 CASSIGGARTYEQYF
TRBJ1-1 17 TRBV6-5 CASSLQGVAPMNTEAFF
TRBJ1-6 15 TRBV28 CASSLLAGNNSPLHF
TRBJ2-1 14 TRBV3-1 CASSQDQGVREQFF
TRBJ1-6 14 TRBV12-3/TRBV12-4 CASSFGGYNSPLHF
TRBJ2-7 12 TRBV6-2/TRBV6-3 CASRTGSLEQYF